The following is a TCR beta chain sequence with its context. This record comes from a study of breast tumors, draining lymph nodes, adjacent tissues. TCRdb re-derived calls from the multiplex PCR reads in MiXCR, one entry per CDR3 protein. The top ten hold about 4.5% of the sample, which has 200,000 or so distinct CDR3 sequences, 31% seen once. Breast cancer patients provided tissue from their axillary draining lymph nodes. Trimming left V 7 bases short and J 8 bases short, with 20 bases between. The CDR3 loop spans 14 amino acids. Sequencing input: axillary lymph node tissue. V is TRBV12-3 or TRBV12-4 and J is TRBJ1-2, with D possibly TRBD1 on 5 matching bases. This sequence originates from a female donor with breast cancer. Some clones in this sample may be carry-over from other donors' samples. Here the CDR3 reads CASTGGMGHGGYTF. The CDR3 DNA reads TGTGCCAGCACTGGGGGGATGGGTCATGGCGGCTACACCTTC.